These 11 T cell receptor beta chains were all obtained from the same sample, sequenced in a study of T cell responses to AZD1222 COVID-19 vaccine (dated by TCRdb to the early 2020s). Library method: the immunoSEQ multiplex PCR assay. TCRdb carries this immuneACCESS record with in-frame sequences only. Its versions omit some clonotypes, under half of them owing to an unresolved V gene in the studies checked, with the rest unexplained. The sample table contains more than 150,000 clones; only one count was recorded for around nine tenths of them. The ten largest account for approximately 1.8% of the sample. The time point label, read with the paper, signifies: baseline before first vaccination. The material sequenced was peripheral blood, taken on day 0 of AZD1222 vaccination. The receptors were sampled from an adult in good health.

The chain couples TRBV6-2 or TRBV6-3 to TRBJ2-1, with D hard to call. V was shortened by 3 bases and J by 5 bases, with 8 bases between the two germline ends. The CDR3 has 13 amino acids. Germline assignment: CDR1 MNHEY and CDR2 SVGEGT. The CDR3 region has the DNA TGTGCCAGCAGTTATCTCCGCAACAATGAGCAGTTCTTC. Residues: CASSYLRNNEQFF.

The chain carries TRBV24-1 and TRBJ2-3; no firm D call. Between the trimmed V and J ends, which lost 4 bases and 3 bases, there was a span of 19 bases. This CDR3 has 17 amino acids. In germline, CDR1 is KGHDR, CDR2 SFDVKD. The CDR3 DNA is TGTGCCACCAGTGACTCCGTAATAGGTTGGAGTACAGATACGCAGTATTTT. This sequence encodes CATSDSVIGWSTDTQYF.

The rearrangement uses TRBV9 and TRBJ2-7; D possibly corresponds to TRBD1 (5 bases). This CDR3 spans 14 amino acids. From germline, CDR1 is SGDLS and CDR2 YYNGEE. V dropped 1 base and J dropped 5 bases, with 13 bases sitting between them. This CDR3 is CASSVSPGIHEQYF. CDR3 sequence (DNA): TGTGCCAGCAGCGTATCGCCAGGGATCCACGAGCAGTACTTC. Together with reference TRBV9 and TRBJ2-7, the CDR3 gives the full variable domain: DSGVTQTPKHLITATGQRVTLRCSPRSGDLSVYWYQQSLDQGLQFLIQYYNGEERAKGNILERFSAQQFPDLHSELNLSSLELGDSALYFCASSVSPGIHEQYFGPGTRLTVT.

The J gene is TRBJ2-7, the V gene TRBV5-6, with 15 positions matching TRBD2. The germline V gene has CDR1 SGHDT and CDR2 YYEEEE. This CDR3 is 17 amino acids long. Trimming at V came to 6 bases and at J to 7 bases, leaving 14 bases not matched to a gene. This chain's CDR3 is CASTDTGLAGGPREQYF. CDR3 coding DNA: TGTGCCAGCACCGACACTGGACTAGCGGGAGGGCCAAGGGAGCAGTACTTC.

The chain joins TRBV11-2 to TRBJ2-3; no definite D call. The CDR3 runs 12 residues. Germline V gives CDR1 SGHAT, CDR2 FQNNGV. Trimming removed 5 bases at V and 0 bases at J, with 3 bases between. DNA of the CDR3: TGTGCCAGCAGCGTAAGCACAGATACGCAGTATTTT. Translating gives CASSVSTDTQYF.

The chain combines TRBV7-9 with TRBJ2-1, with 9 bases aligning to TRBD2. CDR3 length: 17 amino acids. Germline V gene lookup returns CDR1 SEHNR and CDR2 FQNEAQ (reference sequence). V shed 1 base and J 8 bases; nucleotides not matched to a gene: 12. In DNA, the CDR3 is TGTGCCAGCAGCTTAGGGTTTGCGGGAGGGCCTGATCATGAGCAGTTCTTC. Its protein product is CASSLGFAGGPDHEQFF. The variable domain in full, with the rest retrieved from reference TRBV7-9 and TRBJ2-1, is DTGVSQNPRHKITKRGQNVTFRCDPISEHNRLYWYRQTLGQGPEFLTYFQNEAQLEKSRLLSDRFSAERPKGSFSTLEIQRTEQGDSAMYLCASSLGFAGGPDHEQFFGPGTRLTVL.

This rearrangement joins TRBV19 to TRBJ1-5, with 10 bases lining up with TRBD1. The CDR3 totals 16 residues. Germline V CDR1 and CDR2: LNHDA, SQIVND (reference sequence). J lost 4 bases, V lost 5 bases, and 8 bases had no gene match. CDR3 in amino acids: CASSPGTGVWNQPQHF. CDR3 coding DNA: TGTGCCAGTAGTCCCGGGACAGGGGTTTGGAATCAGCCCCAGCATTTT.

The chain has TRBV11-1 and TRBJ2-5; 8 nucleotides agree with TRBD1. Trimming removed 2 bases from V and 6 bases from J; junction bases left unmatched: 11. This CDR3 spans 16 amino acids. Germline V gene sequence: CDR1 SGHAT, CDR2 FQDESV (reference sequence). The CDR3 sequence: CASSLLGGQVIKTQYF. The CDR3 DNA follows: TGTGCCAGCAGCTTATTAGGGGGACAGGTCATTAAGACCCAGTACTTC.

This clone was observed a single time. The gene calls are TRBV2 and TRBJ2-7, with 7 bases lining up with TRBD1. CDR1 and CDR2 from the germline V gene are SNHLY and FYNNEI. The CDR3 is 16 amino acids. J lost 1 base, V lost 7 bases, and 13 bases had no gene match. CDR3 protein: CASTEGVDRESYEQYF. Written as DNA, the CDR3 is TGTGCCAGCACCGAAGGGGTAGACAGGGAATCCTACGAGCAGTACTTC.

The chain has TRBV2 and TRBJ1-3; no definite D call. Deletions cut 3 bases from V and 0 bases from J, with 3 bases between. Germline V lookup: CDR1 SNHLY, CDR2 FYNNEI. The CDR3 is made up of 13 amino acids. The CDR3 bases are TGTGCCAGCAGTGACAACTCTGGAAACACCATATATTTT. Translating gives CASSDNSGNTIYF.

J is TRBJ2-3 and V is TRBV5-8, with D hard to call. This CDR3 region has 16 residues. The germline V gene encodes CDR1 SGHTS and CDR2 YDEGEE. V gave up 0 bases and J gave up 0 bases, with 11 bases separating them. The CDR3 DNA is TGTGCCAGCAGCTTGGGGGAACGGCATAGCACAGATACGCAGTATTTT. Protein sequence: CASSLGERHSTDTQYF.